This T cell receptor (beta chain) originates from a study of control samples from healthy donors and cancer patients (dated by TCRdb to the early 2020s). The count of this clone is one. This receptor's antigen is unknown. No base qualities exist here, and no much larger clone lies one base off it. Library prep was done by the immunoSEQ multiplex PCR assay. TCRdb carries this immuneACCESS record with in-frame sequences only. Its versions omit some clonotypes, under half of them owing to an unresolved V gene in the studies checked, with the rest unexplained. Across this sample there are over 110,000 clones, with 88% seen only once. The top ten clones comprise about 9% of the sample. Trimming leaves V shorter by 3 bases and J shorter by 1 base, with the junction holding 2 bases beyond the gene matches. For CDR1 and CDR2, the germline V gene lists SGHRS and YFSETQ. The CDR3 spans 15 residues, from the cysteine through the phenylalanine. Only the CDR3 region is kept as DNA, spanning 45 bases read in frame from base 1.

The V and J segments used are TRBV5-1 and TRBJ2-3; 10 central bases correspond to TRBD1. The sample comprised blood. The receptor was isolated from a woman aged 25 to 39 in good health. CDR3 region: CASSSGTGGTDTQYF. The bases are TGCGCCAGCAGCTCCGGGACAGGGGGCACAGATACGCAGTATTTT.